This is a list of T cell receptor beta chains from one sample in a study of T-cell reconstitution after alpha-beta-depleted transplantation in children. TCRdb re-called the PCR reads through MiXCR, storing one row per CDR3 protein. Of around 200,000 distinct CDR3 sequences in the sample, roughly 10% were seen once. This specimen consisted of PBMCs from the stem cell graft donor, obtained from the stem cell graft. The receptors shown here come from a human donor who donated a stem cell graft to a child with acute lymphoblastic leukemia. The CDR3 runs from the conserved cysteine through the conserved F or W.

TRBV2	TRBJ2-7	CASRRQATNYEQYF
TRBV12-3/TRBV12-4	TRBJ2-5	CASSLVLAGGQETQYF
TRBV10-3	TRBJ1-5	CAISESGTRDQPQHF
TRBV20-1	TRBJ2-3	CSARVPYPTDTQYF
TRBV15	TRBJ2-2	CATSTTGAGELFF
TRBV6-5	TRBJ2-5	CASSSPGQGTWAQYF
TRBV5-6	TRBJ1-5	CASTSQGGLPQHF
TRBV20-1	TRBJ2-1	CSARDFSGTNNEQFF
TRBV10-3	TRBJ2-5	CAISGTSGQETQYF
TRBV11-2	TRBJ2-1	CASSLGSSRGQFF
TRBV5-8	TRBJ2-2	CASSPWTGTNTGELFF
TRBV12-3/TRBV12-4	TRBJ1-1	CASSLGSPEAFF
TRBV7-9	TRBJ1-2	CASSERTGYYTF
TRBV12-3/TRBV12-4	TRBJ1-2	CASSLTEYNYGYTF
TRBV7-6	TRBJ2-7	CASSLEVTGTGESYEQYF
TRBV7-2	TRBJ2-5	CASSLVAGAQETQYF
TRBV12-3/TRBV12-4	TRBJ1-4	CASSFWGGATNEKLFF
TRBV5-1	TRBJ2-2	CASSLGQQPTRELFF
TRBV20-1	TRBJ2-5	CSARVPAGETQYF
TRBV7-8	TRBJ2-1	CASSYSPGHNYNEQFF
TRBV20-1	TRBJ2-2	CSAREPYRESGELFF
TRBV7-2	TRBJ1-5	CASSPGLDNQPQHF
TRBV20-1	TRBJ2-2	CSARVGLADNTGELFF
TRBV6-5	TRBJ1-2	CASSYSLGRVGGYTF
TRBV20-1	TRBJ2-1	CSASGQGALLF
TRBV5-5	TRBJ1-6	CASSLRAGILNSPLHF
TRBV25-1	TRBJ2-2	CASSVSGTGSSGELFF
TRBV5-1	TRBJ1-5	CASSLAVNQPQHF
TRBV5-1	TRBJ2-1	CASSLSSGGLEQFF
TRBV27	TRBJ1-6	CASSLRTESKFPLHF
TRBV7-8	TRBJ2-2	CASSSRGVGELFF
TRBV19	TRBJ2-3	CASKNLGHSTDTQYF
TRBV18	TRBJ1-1	CASTLKGQGATEAFF
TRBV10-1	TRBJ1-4	CASAGRTNEKLFF
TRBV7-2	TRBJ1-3	CASSTDRGTGNTIYF
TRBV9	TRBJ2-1	CASSQDKVDRNYNEQFF
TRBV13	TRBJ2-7	CASSLRATREQYF
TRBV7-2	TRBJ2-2	CASSQGTLNTGELFF
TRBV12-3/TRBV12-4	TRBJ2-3	CASSYGGVTTDTQYF
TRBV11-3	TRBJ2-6	CATLDRGGSGANVLTF
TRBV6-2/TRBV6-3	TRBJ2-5	CASSSPFPQETQYF